The 29 T cell receptor beta chains reported below all come from one sample, sequenced in a study of CD8 T cells in Susac syndrome. An amount of RNA that ranged from roughly 0.5 to 1 ug was reverse transcribed with random hexamers. TCRdb fed the immunoSEQ multiplex PCR reads into MiXCR, producing one record per CDR3 protein. This table holds about 73,000 distinct CDR3 sequences, around 96% found once. Material for sequencing was CD8+ T cells from PBMCs. These receptors originate from a human donor with multiple sclerosis.

The rearrangement links TRBV7-9 to TRBJ2-2; D is perhaps TRBD1 or TRBD2 (5 bases each). The CDR3 totals 14 residues. Trimming took 5 bases from V and 7 from J, leaving 14 bases between them. CDR1 and CDR2 from the germline V gene are SEHNR and FQNEAQ (reference sequence). This chain's CDR3 is CASSPWDDIGELFF. CDR3 sequence (DNA): TGTGCCAGCAGCCCCTGGGACGATATCGGGGAGCTGTTTTTT.

J is TRBJ2-3 and V is TRBV24-1, with 8 bases lining up with TRBD1. V dropped 4 bases and J dropped 10; count of bases not matched to a gene: 9. The CDR3 extends over 14 amino acids. Germline V lookup: CDR1 KGHDR, CDR2 SFDVKD. CDR3 protein: CATSDAAGGSAQYF. The CDR3 nucleotides are TGTGCCACCAGTGACGCCGCAGGGGGCAGTGCGCAGTATTTT.

A few counts support this clonotype. This CDR3 is CASAQDTSNQPQHF. CDR3 nucleotide sequence: TGTGCCAGCGCCCAGGATACAAGCAATCAGCCCCAGCATTTT. The chain links TRBV6-1 to TRBJ1-5; the D is unclear. V was cut by 8 bases and J by 1 base, with 12 bases left in between. The CDR3 runs 14 residues. Germline V gene lookup returns CDR1 MNHNS and CDR2 SASEGT.

The V gene is TRBV13, the J gene TRBJ2-1; 12 bases map to TRBD2. J was trimmed by 10 bases and V by 0 bases; bases with no gene match: 10. Germline CDR1 and CDR2: PRHDT and FYEKMQ (reference sequence). The CDR3 runs 17 residues. The CDR3 here is CASSLGTSGGPLWEQFF. The CDR3 DNA follows: TGTGCCAGCAGCTTAGGGACTAGCGGGGGTCCCCTTTGGGAGCAGTTCTTC. Variable domain in full (rest from reference TRBV13 and TRBJ2-1): AAGVIQSPRHLIKEKRETATLKCYPIPRHDTVYWYQQGPGQDPQFLISFYEKMQSDKGSIPDRFSAQQFSDYHSELNMSSLELGDSALYFCASSLGTSGGPLWEQFFGPGTRLTVL.

In regard to this clonotype: A read error may account for a junction end that differs from germline. V and J are TRBV9 and TRBJ1-3; D is unresolved. This CDR3 has 14 amino acids. Germline CDR1 is SGDLS and CDR2 is YYNGEE. The CDR3 bases are TGTGCCAGCAGCCCCCGGATGTCTGAAAACACCATATATTTT. Translation: CASSPRMSENTIYF. Drawing the rest from reference TRBV9 and TRBJ1-3, the complete variable domain is DSGVTQTPKHLITATGQRVTLRCSPRSGDLSVYWYQQSLDQGLQFLIQYYNGEERAKGNILERFSAQQFPDLHSELNLSSLELGDSALYFCASSPRMSENTIYFGEGSWLTVV.

The chain has TRBV9 and TRBJ2-7; 10 bases fit TRBD2. V was clipped by 0 bases and J by 3 bases; unmatched bases: 0. CDR3 length equals 14 residues. Looked up from germline, CDR1 is SGDLS and CDR2 is YYNGEE. CDR3 residues: CASSVGLAGYEQYF. The CDR3 bases are TGTGCCAGCAGCGTAGGACTAGCGGGCTACGAGCAGTACTTC.

The rearrangement links TRBV4-3 to TRBJ2-7, with D possibly matching TRBD1 (5 bases). V lost 0 bases to trimming and J lost 3 bases, with 9 bases between them. This CDR3 region has 14 residues. The germline CDR1 and CDR2 sequences are LGHNA and YSLEER. CDR3 loop: CASSQDRGHYEQYF. CDR3 nucleotides: TGCGCCAGCAGCCAAGATCGCGGACACTACGAGCAGTACTTC.

This clonotype showed up just once. The chain links TRBV11-1 to TRBJ2-4; D might be TRBD1 or TRBD2, each matching 5 bases. This CDR3 region has 15 residues. Deletions cut 7 bases from V and 0 bases from J, with 13 bases between. Germline V gives CDR1 SGHAT, CDR2 FQDESV (reference sequence). The CDR3 region is CASTDGALAKNIQYF. The CDR3 DNA is TGTGCCAGCACCGACGGGGCCCTAGCCAAAAACATTCAGTACTTC. Looking up the rest from reference TRBV11-1 and TRBJ2-4 gives the full variable domain: EAEVAQSPRYKITEKSQAVAFWCDPISGHATLYWYRQILGQGPELLVQFQDESVVDDSQLPKDRFSAERLKGVDSTLKIQPAELGDSAMYLCASTDGALAKNIQYFGAGTRLSVL.

The chain joins TRBV2 to TRBJ2-3; 7 bases align to TRBD1. The CDR3 totals 15 residues. The J segment lost 2 bases and the V segment lost 5 bases, leaving 7 bases of the junction unmatched. CDR1 is SNHLY, CDR2 FYNNEI, per germline. The DNA of the CDR3 is TGTGCCAGCAGTCTAGACAGGGCTGACACAGATACGCAGTATTTT. The encoded protein is CASSLDRADTDTQYF. Together with reference TRBV2 and TRBJ2-3, the CDR3 gives the full variable domain: EPEVTQTPSHQVTQMGQEVILRCVPISNHLYFYWYRQILGQKVEFLVSFYNNEISEKSEIFDDQFSVERPDGSNFTLKIRSTKLEDSAMYFCASSLDRADTDTQYFGPGTRLTVL.

This chain uses TRBV5-1 with TRBJ2-7; 9 nucleotides align to TRBD1. The germline V gene encodes CDR1 SGHRS and CDR2 YFSETQ. V lost 0 bases, J lost 7 bases, and 11 bases stayed unmatched. The CDR3 runs to 16 residues. The CDR3 sequence: CASSLAAGTGKEEQYF. The CDR3 DNA follows: TGCGCCAGCAGCTTGGCTGCCGGGACAGGGAAGGAGGAGCAGTACTTC.

The chain combines TRBV6-2 or TRBV6-3 with TRBJ2-1, with no clear D. With 4 bases removed from V and 3 bases from J, the gap between germline ends came to 13 bases. Looked up from germline, CDR1 is MNHEY and CDR2 is SVGEGT. This CDR3 is built from 15 residues. DNA for the CDR3: TGTGCCAGCAGTTCCCCCGGCGGAAACTACAATGAGCAGTTCTTC. Translating gives CASSSPGGNYNEQFF.

This chain joins TRBV7-6 and TRBJ1-1; D unresolved. Germline values: CDR1 SGHVS, CDR2 FNYEAQ. This CDR3 has 13 residues. The V end lost 0 bases, the J end lost 1 base, and 3 bases lay between the germline ends. CDR3: CASSLAPNTEAFF. The CDR3 DNA is TGTGCCAGCAGCTTAGCGCCGAACACTGAAGCTTTCTTT.

This clonotype has a single count. This chain links TRBV13 with TRBJ2-7; TRBD1 agrees at 7 bases. The V gene's germline CDR1 is PRHDT and CDR2 FYEKMQ (reference sequence). CDR3 length: 14 amino acids. J gave up 7 bases and V 4 bases, and 10 bases lay outside the gene matches. The CDR3: CASSSGINRGEQYF. In DNA, the CDR3 is TGTGCCAGCAGCTCGGGCATAAACAGGGGAGAGCAGTACTTC.

This chain links TRBV27 with TRBJ2-5; 9 positions agree with TRBD1. This CDR3 comprises 20 residues. CDR1 and CDR2 (germline): MNHEY, SMNVEV (reference sequence). V trimming: 5 bases; J trimming: 1 base; junction bases outside the gene matches: 20. The CDR3 protein is CASSPEAPPTGQGIQETQYF. CDR3 DNA: TGTGCCAGCAGTCCAGAGGCCCCCCCGACGGGACAGGGCATCCAAGAGACCCAGTACTTC.

The rearrangement joins TRBV7-9 to TRBJ2-7, with 8 bases that match TRBD1. From germline, CDR1 is SEHNR and CDR2 FQNEAQ (reference sequence). The J segment lost 0 bases and the V segment lost 0 bases, leaving 4 bases of the junction unmatched. The CDR3 loop spans 16 amino acids. The CDR3 sequence: CASSLARDRSSYEQYF. The CDR3 nucleotides read TGTGCCAGCAGCTTAGCTAGGGACAGGAGCTCCTACGAGCAGTACTTC.

The V and J genes are TRBV29-1 and TRBJ2-2, with 7 bases that match TRBD1. This CDR3 spans 14 amino acids. V trimming: 3 bases; J trimming: 0 bases; junction bases outside the gene matches: 1. Per germline, CDR1 SQVTM and CDR2 ANQGSEA. CDR3 loop: CSVDRGSNTGELFF. CDR3 DNA: TGCAGCGTTGACAGGGGGTCGAACACCGGGGAGCTGTTTTTT.

The V call is TRBV27, the J call TRBJ2-3; D is ambiguous. This CDR3 has 15 residues. Germline CDR1 and CDR2: MNHEY and SMNVEV (reference sequence). V was shortened by 2 bases and J by 0 bases, with 9 bases between the two germline ends. The CDR3 DNA reads TGTGCCAGCAGTTTAAGGTTCGGGAGCACAGATACGCAGTATTTT. The encoded protein is CASSLRFGSTDTQYF.

The count of this clonotype is one. The J gene is TRBJ2-1, the V gene TRBV27; 7 bases are a match to TRBD2. J lost 0 bases, V lost 8 bases, and 7 bases had no gene match. CDR1 and CDR2 (germline): MNHEY, SMNVEV (reference sequence). The CDR3 is 15 residues long. The CDR3: CASCLAVSSYNEQFF. The CDR3 coding sequence is TGTGCCAGCTGCCTAGCGGTTTCCTCCTACAATGAGCAGTTCTTC.

The chain uses TRBV7-8 and TRBJ1-5, with 7 bases aligning to TRBD1. The trim removed 3 bases at V and 2 bases at J, leaving 1 base unmatched. The germline gives CDR1 SGHVS, CDR2 FQNEAQ. The CDR3 is 14 residues long. The CDR3 region is CASSFQGGNQPQHF. The DNA for the CDR3 is TGTGCCAGCAGCTTCCAGGGGGGCAATCAGCCCCAGCATTTT.

The chain joins TRBV7-9 to TRBJ1-1; no definite D call. The V and J ends lost 3 bases and 1 base respectively, with 6 bases between them. The CDR3 runs 13 residues. The germline CDR1 and CDR2 sequences are SEHNR and FQNEAQ (reference sequence). DNA of the CDR3: TGTGCCAGCAGCTTCGACCCGAACACTGAAGCTTTCTTT. It translates to CASSFDPNTEAFF.

The chain carries TRBV5-1 and TRBJ1-2; 7 bases are shared with TRBD1. After removal of 4 bases from V and 8 bases from J, the junction contained 5 bases not matched to a gene. Germline CDR1 SGHRS, CDR2 YFSETQ. The CDR3 is 12 amino acids. CDR3 protein: CASSLDRVGYTF. The DNA of the CDR3 is TGCGCCAGCAGCCTTGACAGGGTCGGCTACACCTTC.

The rearrangement uses TRBV20-1 and TRBJ2-2; maybe TRBD2 (7 bases). The CDR3 has 21 amino acids. CDR1 is DFQATT, CDR2 SNEGSKA, per germline (reference sequence). The ends were cut back, 3 bases at V and 2 bases at J, with 31 bases in the middle. The CDR3 reads CSARSPIGGPAKSPNTGELFF. The CDR3 DNA is TGCAGTGCTAGGTCCCCAATCGGGGGGCCGGCGAAATCCCCTAACACCGGGGAGCTGTTTTTT.

The V gene is TRBV14, the J gene TRBJ1-2, with D hard to call. Germline V gene data show CDR1 as SGHDN and CDR2 as FVKESK. Trimming took 5 bases from V and 3 from J, leaving 10 bases between them. There are 13 residues in the CDR3. The CDR3 DNA is TGTGCCAGCAGCAGCGGGAACTACTATGGCTACACCTTC. This encodes CASSSGNYYGYTF.

The genes are TRBV29-1 and TRBJ2-7, with D unresolved. V lost 5 bases and J 0 bases, leaving 11 bases between the germline ends. Germline V gene sequence: CDR1 SQVTM, CDR2 ANQGSEA. This CDR3 spans 13 amino acids. The CDR3 DNA sequence: TGCAGCGTTATGGCGTCGGGCTCCTACGAGCAGTACTTC. Amino acids: CSVMASGSYEQYF.

CDR3 in DNA: TGCAGCGTTGAAGAGGGGGGTGGACTCTATGGCTACACCTTC. This gives the protein CSVEEGGGLYGYTF. V and J are TRBV29-1 and TRBJ1-2; TRBD1 might be the D (5 bases). V shed 0 bases and J shed 4 bases, with 12 bases lying between them. The germline CDR1 and CDR2 sequences are SQVTM and ANQGSEA. The CDR3 contains 14 residues. The full variable domain, completed using reference TRBV29-1 and TRBJ1-2, is SAVISQKPSRDICQRGTSLTIQCQVDSQVTMMFWYRQQPGQSLTLIATANQGSEATYESGFVIDKFPISRPNLTFSTLTVSNMSPEDSSIYLCSVEEGGGLYGYTFGSGTRLTVV.

This chain uses TRBV3-1 with TRBJ2-7; D call uncertain. Germline V lookup: CDR1 LGHDT, CDR2 YNNKEL (reference sequence). With 0 bases removed from V and 5 bases from J, the gap between germline ends came to 11 bases. The CDR3 contains 14 residues. The CDR3 region is CASSQEAVEDEQYF. For the CDR3, the DNA is TGTGCCAGCAGCCAAGAGGCAGTTGAGGACGAGCAGTACTTC.

The chain has TRBV7-9 and TRBJ2-1, with D possibly TRBD1 on 6 matching bases. The germline CDR1 and CDR2 sequences are SEHNR and FQNEAQ (reference sequence). Trimming shortened V by 7 bases and J by 7 bases, and 8 bases separated the two germline ends. The CDR3 runs to 11 residues. The CDR3 spells CASIDRNEQFF. CDR3 DNA: TGTGCCAGCATCGACAGGAATGAGCAGTTCTTC.

This chain links TRBV7-8 with TRBJ1-5; the D gene is possibly TRBD1 (6 bases). Germline V lookup: CDR1 SGHVS, CDR2 FQNEAQ. V lost 7 bases and J lost 1, with 11 bases in between. This CDR3 has 14 amino acids. Written as DNA, the CDR3 is TGTGCCAGCACCTTCACAGGGAGCAATCAGCCCCAGCATTTT. Translation gives CASTFTGSNQPQHF.

The chain joins TRBV27 to TRBJ2-1; 12 nucleotides match TRBD2. Unmatched junction bases numbered 4, after V lost 6 bases and J lost 7 bases. CDR3 length equals 14 residues. Germline CDR1 and CDR2: MNHEY and SMNVEV (reference sequence). CDR3 residues: CASRIGLAGNEQFF. In DNA, the CDR3 is TGTGCCAGCAGGATAGGACTAGCGGGAAATGAGCAGTTCTTC.